The subject of this entry is one TCR beta chain. The data are from a study of cytomegalovirus exposure and HLA in healthy donors. Study details: Drawn from HLA-typed donors, tens of millions of unique TCRs were held in an early data release.

Researchers ran the PCR with 60 Vbeta and 13 Jbeta primers. This table comes from immunoSEQ multiplex PCR, and its TCRdb copy is limited to in-frame clones, with some not included. The sample yields about 64,000 clones, over 75% seen once. Per germline, CDR1 LGHNA and CDR2 YNFKEQ. There are 14 residues in the CDR3. J gave up 7 bases and V 3 bases, and 6 bases lay outside the gene matches. The material sequenced was PBMCs. The V call is TRBV4-2, the J call TRBJ1-2; TRBD1 aligns across 9 bases. The sequence came from a female donor in good health and CMV-seronegative. CDR3 nucleotide sequence: TGTGCCAGCAGCCAGGACAGGGGTCGGAGTGGCTACACCTTC. Amino acids: CASSQDRGRSGYTF.